These 20 T cell receptor beta chains were sequenced from one sample in a study of cytomegalovirus exposure and HLA in healthy donors. PCR involved 60 Vbeta and 13 Jbeta primers. The protocol was immunoSEQ multiplex PCR, while the TCRdb copy is restricted to in-frame clones and leaves out a portion. The table lists 45,000 or so clones. The sequencing input was PBMCs. These receptors were obtained from a male donor in good health and CMV-seronegative.

The chain combines TRBV9 with TRBJ2-1; 11 bases are shared with TRBD1. Germline V gene sequence: CDR1 SGDLS, CDR2 YYNGEE. CDR3 length: 16 residues. V was pared by 4 bases and J by 8 bases, with 11 bases of the junction left unmatched. CDR3 residues: CASSMRTGGAGHEQFF. The CDR3 coding sequence is TGTGCCAGCAGCATGCGGACAGGGGGCGCCGGGCATGAGCAGTTCTTC. The full variable domain, rest sourced from reference TRBV9 and TRBJ2-1, is DSGVTQTPKHLITATGQRVTLRCSPRSGDLSVYWYQQSLDQGLQFLIQYYNGEERAKGNILERFSAQQFPDLHSELNLSSLELGDSALYFCASSMRTGGAGHEQFFGPGTRLTVL.

The rearrangement uses TRBV13 and TRBJ2-1; 8 nucleotides line up with TRBD2. V lost 0 bases to trimming and J lost 6 bases; unmatched junction nucleotides: 4. CDR1 PRHDT and CDR2 FYEKMQ come from the germline V gene (reference sequence). CDR3 length equals 15 residues. The chain's CDR3 is CASSLGGGAINEQFF. CDR3 coding DNA: TGTGCCAGCAGCTTAGGCGGGGGGGCTATCAATGAGCAGTTCTTC.

The chain has TRBV30 and TRBJ1-2; D is perhaps TRBD1 (6 bases). CDR1 and CDR2 (germline): GTSNPN, SVGIG (reference sequence). The V end lost 0 bases, the J end lost 8 bases, and 10 bases lay between the germline ends. CDR3 length: 12 residues. Here the CDR3 reads CAWSVQGWGYTF. Here the CDR3 DNA reads TGTGCCTGGAGTGTACAGGGTTGGGGCTACACCTTC.

CDR3 loop: CAWSVTRAGDTEAFF. CDR3 nucleotide sequence: TGTGCCTGGAGTGTGACGAGGGCCGGGGACACTGAAGCTTTCTTT. The V call is TRBV30, the J call TRBJ1-1; no definite D call. V dropped 0 bases and J dropped 3 bases, with 14 bases sitting between them. This CDR3 region has 15 residues. Germline loops: CDR1 GTSNPN, CDR2 SVGIG (reference sequence). Variable domain in full (rest from reference TRBV30 and TRBJ1-1): SQTIHQWPATLVQPVGSPLSLECTVEGTSNPNLYWYRQAAGRGLQLLFYSVGIGQISSEVPQNLSASRPQDRQFILSSKKLLLSDSGFYLCAWSVTRAGDTEAFFGQGTRLTVV.

This chain links TRBV10-3 with TRBJ1-1; 8 nucleotides agree with TRBD1. The trim removed 8 bases at V and 2 bases at J, leaving 10 bases unmatched. Germline V gene lookup returns CDR1 ENHRY and CDR2 SYGVKD. The CDR3 totals 15 residues. The CDR3 sequence: CAISSHQGANTEAFF. The CDR3, as DNA: TGTGCCATCTCTTCCCACCAGGGGGCTAACACTGAAGCTTTCTTT.

The chain is built from TRBV29-1 and TRBJ1-1; D uncertain. Between the trimmed V and J ends, which lost 6 bases and 4 bases, there was a span of 9 bases. The germline CDR1 and CDR2 sequences are SQVTM and ANQGSEA. The CDR3 is made up of 11 amino acids. The CDR3: CSVPRGTEAFF. The CDR3 nucleotides read TGCAGCGTCCCCCGGGGCACTGAAGCTTTCTTT. Based on the CDR3 plus reference TRBV29-1 and TRBJ1-1, the full variable domain is SAVISQKPSRDICQRGTSLTIQCQVDSQVTMMFWYRQQPGQSLTLIATANQGSEATYESGFVIDKFPISRPNLTFSTLTVSNMSPEDSSIYLCSVPRGTEAFFGQGTRLTVV.

V usage is TRBV14 and J usage is TRBJ2-2; no definite D call. From germline, CDR1 is SGHDN and CDR2 FVKESK. The CDR3 sequence is 13 residues long. V was cut by 3 bases and J by 1 base, with 3 bases left in between. CDR3 amino acids: CASSQRNTGELFF. The CDR3 bases are TGTGCCAGCAGCCAGAGGAACACCGGGGAGCTGTTTTTT.

The CDR3 DNA follows: TGCGCCAGCAGAGAAACAGGCGGCTCTGGAAACACCATATATTTT. It is translated as CASRETGGSGNTIYF. The rearrangement links TRBV5-1 to TRBJ1-3, with a tentative D call TRBD1 (5 bases). The CDR3 has 15 residues. V lost 5 bases and J lost 0, with 12 bases in between. The germline gives CDR1 SGHRS, CDR2 YFSETQ.

The V gene is TRBV19, the J gene TRBJ1-2; D uncertain. The CDR3 spans 15 residues. V lost 4 bases, J lost 2 bases, and 14 bases lay in between. Germline CDR1 reads LNHDA; CDR2 reads SQIVND (reference sequence). The CDR3 bases are TGTGCCAGTAGTACCCGGACTGAGGGAAACTATGGCTACACCTTC. Protein sequence: CASSTRTEGNYGYTF.

The rearrangement links TRBV18 to TRBJ1-2; 10 bases match TRBD1. J lost 10 bases, V lost 5 bases, and 10 bases had no gene match. This CDR3 region has 14 residues. CDR1 is KGHSH, CDR2 LQKENI, per germline. CDR3 DNA sequence: TGTGCCAGCTCAGAGTACCGGGACAGGGGAAACTACACCTTC. Amino acids: CASSEYRDRGNYTF. The whole variable domain, remainder taken from reference TRBV18 and TRBJ1-2, is NAGVMQNPRHLVRRRGQEARLRCSPMKGHSHVYWYRQLPEEGLKFMVYLQKENIIDESGMPKERFSAEFPKEGPSILRIQQVVRGDSAAYFCASSEYRDRGNYTFGSGTRLTVV.

The J gene is TRBJ1-6, the V gene TRBV5-1; 9 bases fit TRBD1. Germline-derived CDR1 and CDR2 are SGHRS and YFSETQ. The CDR3 has 13 residues. V shed 7 bases and J 9 bases; nucleotides not matched to a gene: 5. This chain's CDR3 is CASGQGISSPLHF. Written as DNA, the CDR3 is TGCGCCAGCGGACAGGGGATCAGTTCACCCCTCCACTTT.

The chain uses TRBV5-1 and TRBJ2-7, with 8 bases matching TRBD2. The germline gives CDR1 SGHRS, CDR2 YFSETQ. The ends lost 5 bases at V and 5 bases at J; junction bases unmatched: 9. This CDR3 comprises 14 residues. The CDR3 DNA follows: TGCGCCAGCAGTACCCGGGGGGGCCGGAACGAGCAGTACTTC. Translating it yields CASSTRGGRNEQYF.

V gene TRBV2 combines with J gene TRBJ2-1; 10 bases line up with TRBD2. V trimming: 2 bases; J trimming: 5 bases; junction bases outside the gene matches: 6. The CDR3 length is 16 residues. Germline lookup yields CDR1 SNHLY and CDR2 FYNNEI. CDR3 DNA: TGTGCCAGCAGTGAATCAGCGGGGGGGCACGACAATGAGCAGTTCTTC. This sequence encodes CASSESAGGHDNEQFF.

The gene calls are TRBV7-9 and TRBJ1-2, with TRBD1 matching 9 bases. The CDR3 is 13 residues long. Losses at the gene ends were 6 bases for V and 5 bases for J; bases not matched to a gene: 4. Looked up from germline, CDR1 is SEHNR and CDR2 is FQNEAQ (reference sequence). CDR3 loop: CASSQGQGYGYTF. The CDR3 coding sequence is TGTGCCAGCAGTCAAGGACAGGGGTATGGCTACACCTTC. Combining the CDR3 with reference TRBV7-9 and TRBJ1-2 gives the whole variable domain DTGVSQNPRHKITKRGQNVTFRCDPISEHNRLYWYRQTLGQGPEFLTYFQNEAQLEKSRLLSDRFSAERPKGSFSTLEIQRTEQGDSAMYLCASSQGQGYGYTFGSGTRLTVV.

The rearrangement uses TRBV9 and TRBJ1-6, with D possibly TRBD1 on 6 matching bases. This CDR3 is 15 amino acids long. CDR1 SGDLS and CDR2 YYNGEE come from the germline V gene. Trimming took off 0 bases at V and 7 bases at J, with 11 bases between the two ends. CDR3 nucleotides: TGTGCCAGCAGCGTAGCCCAGGGGTTGAATTCACCCCTCCACTTT. As protein: CASSVAQGLNSPLHF.

V is TRBV29-1 and J is TRBJ2-7, with TRBD1 matching over 8 bases. J was trimmed by 2 bases and V by 6 bases; bases with no gene match: 6. The germline V gene encodes CDR1 SQVTM and CDR2 ANQGSEA. The CDR3 has 13 residues. The CDR3 protein is CSVLGQGPYEQYF. The CDR3 DNA follows: TGCAGCGTCCTAGGACAGGGCCCCTACGAGCAGTACTTC.

This chain uses TRBV9 with TRBJ2-7; maybe TRBD2 (6 bases). The ends were cut back, 0 bases at V and 6 bases at J, with 10 bases in the middle. The germline gives CDR1 SGDLS, CDR2 YYNGEE. The CDR3 is 13 amino acids. Written as DNA, the CDR3 is TGTGCCAGCAGCGTAGGGGTGGGGGGCGAGCAGTACTTC. It codes for CASSVGVGGEQYF.

This chain links TRBV18 with TRBJ1-2; no reliable D call. Deletions cut 5 bases from V and 7 bases from J, with 8 bases between. The CDR3 sequence is 11 residues long. Germline V gives CDR1 KGHSH, CDR2 LQKENI. CDR3: CASSSGFGYTF. The CDR3 nucleotides read TGTGCCAGCTCATCGGGTTTTGGCTACACCTTC.

This chain links TRBV19 with TRBJ2-3; 11 nucleotides agree with TRBD2. The germline gives CDR1 LNHDA, CDR2 SQIVND (reference sequence). The junction had 6 bases not matched to a gene; V was cut back by 4 bases and J by 6 bases. This CDR3 has 15 residues. The CDR3 is CASSRGLAGVDTQYF. Here the CDR3 DNA reads TGTGCCAGTAGTAGAGGACTAGCGGGTGTGGATACGCAGTATTTT.

The chain links TRBV30 to TRBJ1-4, with 9 bases identical to TRBD1. The CDR3 is 16 amino acids. The V segment lost 3 bases and the J segment 0 bases; nucleotides outside the gene matches: 5. In germline, CDR1 is GTSNPN, CDR2 SVGIG (reference sequence). The CDR3 here is CAWRKRTGATNEKLFF. CDR3 sequence (DNA): TGTGCCTGGAGGAAACGGACAGGGGCAACTAATGAAAAACTGTTTTTT.